The sequence of this T cell receptor beta chain was determined in a study of T cells in Graves' hyperthyroidism and ophthalmopathy. Study-level findings and limits: The model forecast ophthalmopathy, anticipating it by a median approximately 7 months before onset.

CDR3 size: 13 residues. Trimming took off 8 bases at V and 0 bases at J, with 10 bases between the two ends. Looked up from germline, CDR1 is LGHNT and CDR2 is FRNRAP. TCR beta CDR3 region amplification was performed from RNA transcripts. First-round RT-PCR targeting the TCR CDR3 was performed with the HTBI primer set. TCRdb used MiXCR to reprocess the multiplex PCR reads, holding one entry per CDR3 protein. The top ten clones hold 50% of a sample with over 200,000 distinct CDR3 sequences, roughly 15% of them seen once. This clonotype was counted ten times or more. Its cognate antigen is unknown. Sequenced: blood. V usage is TRBV12-5 and J usage is TRBJ1-1; D not resolved. The sequence was obtained from a man aged 50-60 years with Graves' hyperthyroidism. CDR3 sequence reads: CASWGAMNTEAFF. CDR3 nucleotide sequence: TGTGCTAGTTGGGGTGCCATGAACACTGAAGCTTTCTTT.